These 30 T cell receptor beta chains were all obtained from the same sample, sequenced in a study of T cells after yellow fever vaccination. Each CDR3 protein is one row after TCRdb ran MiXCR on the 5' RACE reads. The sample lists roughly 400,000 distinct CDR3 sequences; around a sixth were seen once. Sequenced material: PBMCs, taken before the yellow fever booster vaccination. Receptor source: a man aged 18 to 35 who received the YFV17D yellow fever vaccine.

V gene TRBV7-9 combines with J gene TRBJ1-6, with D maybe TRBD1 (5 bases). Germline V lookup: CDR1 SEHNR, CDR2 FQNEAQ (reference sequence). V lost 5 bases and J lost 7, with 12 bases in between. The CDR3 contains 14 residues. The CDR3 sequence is CASSEGHGNSPLHF. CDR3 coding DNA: TGTGCCAGCAGCGAGGGGCATGGGAATTCACCCCTCCACTTT.

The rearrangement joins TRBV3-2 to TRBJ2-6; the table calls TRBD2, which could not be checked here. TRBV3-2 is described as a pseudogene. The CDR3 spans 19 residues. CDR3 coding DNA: TGTGCCAGCAGCCAGAGAGGTGCGAGCGGGGGGCCAGGGGCCAACGTCCTGACTTTC. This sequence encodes CASSQRGASGGPGANVLTF.

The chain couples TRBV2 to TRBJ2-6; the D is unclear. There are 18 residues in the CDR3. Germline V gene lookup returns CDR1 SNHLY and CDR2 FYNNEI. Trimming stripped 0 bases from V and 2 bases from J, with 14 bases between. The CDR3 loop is CASSEALRVSPGANVLTF. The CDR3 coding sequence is TGTGCCAGCAGTGAAGCGCTTAGGGTATCTCCTGGGGCCAACGTCCTGACTTTC.

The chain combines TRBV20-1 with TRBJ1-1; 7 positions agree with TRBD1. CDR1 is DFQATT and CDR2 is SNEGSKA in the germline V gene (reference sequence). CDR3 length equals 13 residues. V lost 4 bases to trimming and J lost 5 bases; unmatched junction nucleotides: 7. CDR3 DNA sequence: TGCAGTGCTACCAAGACAGGGAGAACTGAAGCTTTCTTT. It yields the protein CSATKTGRTEAFF.

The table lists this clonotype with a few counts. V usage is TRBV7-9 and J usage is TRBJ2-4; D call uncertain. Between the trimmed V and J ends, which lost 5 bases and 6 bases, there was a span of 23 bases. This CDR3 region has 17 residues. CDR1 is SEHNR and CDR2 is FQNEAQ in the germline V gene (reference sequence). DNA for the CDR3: TGTGCCAGCAGCAATAGTCGGTCTACCCAAAGAGGAAACATTCAGTACTTC. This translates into CASSNSRSTQRGNIQYF.

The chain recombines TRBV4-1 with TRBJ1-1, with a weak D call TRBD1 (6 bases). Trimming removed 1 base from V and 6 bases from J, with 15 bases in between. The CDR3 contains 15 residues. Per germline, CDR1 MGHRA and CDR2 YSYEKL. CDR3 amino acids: CASSQGSGQIAEAFF. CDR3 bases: TGCGCCAGCAGCCAAGGGTCGGGACAAATAGCTGAAGCTTTCTTT.

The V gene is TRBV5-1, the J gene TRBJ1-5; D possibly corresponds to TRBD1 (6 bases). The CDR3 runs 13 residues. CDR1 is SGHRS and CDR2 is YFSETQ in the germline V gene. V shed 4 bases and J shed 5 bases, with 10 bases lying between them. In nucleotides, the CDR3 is TGCGCCAGCAGCCAAAGGGGGGATCAGCCCCAGCATTTT. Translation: CASSQRGDQPQHF.

The CDR3 DNA is TGTGCTAGTGGCAAACCGGGACTAGCGGGGAGGAGCACAGATACGCAGTATTTT. This gives the protein CASGKPGLAGRSTDTQYF. The chain recombines TRBV12-5 with TRBJ2-3; 13 nucleotides align to TRBD2. Per the germline V gene, CDR1 is LGHNT and CDR2 is FRNRAP. Trimming took 6 bases from V and 0 from J; bases not matched to a gene: 9. The CDR3 is made up of 18 amino acids.

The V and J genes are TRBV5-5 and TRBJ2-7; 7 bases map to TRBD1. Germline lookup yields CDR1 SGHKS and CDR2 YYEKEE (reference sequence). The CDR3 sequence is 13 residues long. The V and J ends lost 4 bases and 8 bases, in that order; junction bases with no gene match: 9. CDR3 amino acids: CASSPDNRGKQYV. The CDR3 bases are TGTGCCAGCAGCCCTGACAACAGGGGTAAGCAGTACGTC.

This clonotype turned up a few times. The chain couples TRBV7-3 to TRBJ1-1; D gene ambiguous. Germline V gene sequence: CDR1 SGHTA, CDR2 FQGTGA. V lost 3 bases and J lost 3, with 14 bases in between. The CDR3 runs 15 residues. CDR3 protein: CASSLGNRRDTEAFF. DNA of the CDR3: TGTGCCAGCAGCTTGGGGAATCGCCGGGACACTGAAGCTTTCTTT.

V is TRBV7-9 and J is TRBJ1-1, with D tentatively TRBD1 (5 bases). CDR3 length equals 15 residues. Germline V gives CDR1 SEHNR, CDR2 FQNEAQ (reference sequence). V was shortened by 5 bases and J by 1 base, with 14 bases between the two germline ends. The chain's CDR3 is CASSPGWTTNTEAFF. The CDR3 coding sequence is TGTGCCAGCAGCCCAGGCTGGACAACGAACACTGAAGCTTTCTTT.

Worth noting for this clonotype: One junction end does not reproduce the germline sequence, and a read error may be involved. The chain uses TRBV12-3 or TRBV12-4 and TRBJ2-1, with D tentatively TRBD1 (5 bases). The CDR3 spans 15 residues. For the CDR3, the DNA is TGTGACAGCAGCCCTTTATTAGGGGACTACAATGAGCAGTTCTTC. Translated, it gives CDSSPLLGDYNEQFF.

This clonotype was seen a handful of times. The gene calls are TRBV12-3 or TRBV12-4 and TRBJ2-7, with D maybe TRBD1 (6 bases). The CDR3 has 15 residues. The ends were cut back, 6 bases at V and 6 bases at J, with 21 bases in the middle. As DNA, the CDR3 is TGTGCCAGCAGAAGGACAGAGCAAGCTACCACCGAGCAGTACTTC. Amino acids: CASRRTEQATTEQYF.

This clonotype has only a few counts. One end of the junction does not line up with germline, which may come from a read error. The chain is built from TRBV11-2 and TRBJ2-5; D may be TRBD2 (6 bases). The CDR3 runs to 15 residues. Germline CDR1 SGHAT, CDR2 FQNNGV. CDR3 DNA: TGTGCCAGCAGTTTAGCGGACTATCCCCAAGAGACCCAGTACTTC. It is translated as CASSLADYPQETQYF.

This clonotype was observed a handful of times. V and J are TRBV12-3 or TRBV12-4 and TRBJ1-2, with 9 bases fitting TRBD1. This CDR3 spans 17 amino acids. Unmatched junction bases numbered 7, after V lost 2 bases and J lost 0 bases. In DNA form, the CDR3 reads TGTGCCAGCAGTTTAAAGAGTGGGGACAGGGCTAACTATGGCTACACCTTC. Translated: CASSLKSGDRANYGYTF.

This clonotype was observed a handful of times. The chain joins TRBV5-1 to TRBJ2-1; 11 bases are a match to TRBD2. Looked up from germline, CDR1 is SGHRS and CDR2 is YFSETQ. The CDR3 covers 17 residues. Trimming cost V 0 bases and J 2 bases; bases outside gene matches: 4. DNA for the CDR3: TGCGCCAGCAGCTTGGTCCCTAGCGGGGGGACCTACAATGAGCAGTTCTTC. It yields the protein CASSLVPSGGTYNEQFF.

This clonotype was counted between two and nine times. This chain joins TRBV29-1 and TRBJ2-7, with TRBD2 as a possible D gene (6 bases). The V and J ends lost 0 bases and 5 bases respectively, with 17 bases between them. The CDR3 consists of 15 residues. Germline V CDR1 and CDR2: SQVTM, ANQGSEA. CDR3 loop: CSVEDRNATSDEQYF. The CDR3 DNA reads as TGCAGCGTTGAAGATCGGAACGCGACTAGTGACGAGCAGTACTTC.

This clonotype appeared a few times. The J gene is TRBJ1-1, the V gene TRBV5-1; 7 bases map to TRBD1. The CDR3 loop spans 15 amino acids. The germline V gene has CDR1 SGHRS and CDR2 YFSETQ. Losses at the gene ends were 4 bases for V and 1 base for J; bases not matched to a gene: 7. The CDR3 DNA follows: TGCGCCAGCAGCACCGGGACAGTGAGGAACACTGAAGCTTTCTTT. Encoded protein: CASSTGTVRNTEAFF.

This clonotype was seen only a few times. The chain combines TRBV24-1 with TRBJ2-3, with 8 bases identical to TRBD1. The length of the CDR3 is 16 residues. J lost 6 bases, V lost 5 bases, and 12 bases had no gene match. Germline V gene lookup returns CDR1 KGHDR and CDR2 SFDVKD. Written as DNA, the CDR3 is TGTGCCACCAGTGCCCCAGCGCGGACAGGGTGGGATACGCAGTATTTT. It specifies CATSAPARTGWDTQYF.

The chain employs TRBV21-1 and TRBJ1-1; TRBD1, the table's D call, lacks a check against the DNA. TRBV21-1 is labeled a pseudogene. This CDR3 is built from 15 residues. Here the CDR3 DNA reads TGTGCCAGCAACTCCGGGGAGAATATGAACACTGAAGCTTTCTTT. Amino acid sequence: CASNSGENMNTEAFF.

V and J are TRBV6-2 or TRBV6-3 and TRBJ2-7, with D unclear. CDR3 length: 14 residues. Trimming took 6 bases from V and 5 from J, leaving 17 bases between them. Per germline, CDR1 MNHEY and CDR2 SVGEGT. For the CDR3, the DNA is TGTGCCAGCAGGACGGTCACCAACCGGGACGAGCAGTACGTC. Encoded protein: CASRTVTNRDEQYV.

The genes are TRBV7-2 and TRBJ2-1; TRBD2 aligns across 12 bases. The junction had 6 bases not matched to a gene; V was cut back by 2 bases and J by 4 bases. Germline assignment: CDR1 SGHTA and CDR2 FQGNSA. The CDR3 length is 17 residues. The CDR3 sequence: CASSLSLAGGKYNEQFF. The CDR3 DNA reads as TGTGCCAGCAGCTTAAGCCTAGCGGGGGGGAAATACAATGAGCAGTTCTTC. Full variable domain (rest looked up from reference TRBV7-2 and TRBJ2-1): GAGVSQSPSNKVTEKGKDVELRCDPISGHTALYWYRQSLGQGLEFLIYFQGNSAPDKSGLPSDRFSAERTGGSVSTLTIQRTQQEDSAVYLCASSLSLAGGKYNEQFFGPGTRLTVL.

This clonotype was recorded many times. The CDR3 DNA follows: TGTGCCAGCAGCGCTTATGGGGGTCAGGGAGTCTATGGCTACACCTTC. Translation gives CASSAYGGQGVYGYTF. The rearrangement uses TRBV9 and TRBJ1-2; possibly TRBD1 for D (5 bases). CDR1 and CDR2 from the germline V gene are SGDLS and YYNGEE. V was trimmed by 3 bases and J by 4 bases, leaving 19 bases between them. The CDR3 is 16 amino acids.

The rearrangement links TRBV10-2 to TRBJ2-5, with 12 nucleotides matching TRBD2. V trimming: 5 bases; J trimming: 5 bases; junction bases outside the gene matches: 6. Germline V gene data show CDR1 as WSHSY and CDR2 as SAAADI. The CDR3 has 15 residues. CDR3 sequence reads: CASSPLAGGTETQYF. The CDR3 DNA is TGCGCCAGCAGTCCCCTAGCGGGGGGGACGGAGACCCAGTACTTC.

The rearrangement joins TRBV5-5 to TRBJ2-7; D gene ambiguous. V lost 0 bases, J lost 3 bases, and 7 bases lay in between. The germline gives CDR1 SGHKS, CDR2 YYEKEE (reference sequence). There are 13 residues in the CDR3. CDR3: CASSLEDDYEQYV. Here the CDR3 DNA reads TGTGCCAGCAGCTTGGAAGACGACTACGAGCAGTACGTC.

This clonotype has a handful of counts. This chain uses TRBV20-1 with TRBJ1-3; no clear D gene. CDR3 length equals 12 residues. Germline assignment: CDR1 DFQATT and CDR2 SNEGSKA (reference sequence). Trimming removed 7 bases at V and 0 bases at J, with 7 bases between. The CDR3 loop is CSVTSSGNTIYF. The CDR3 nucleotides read TGCAGTGTGACCAGCTCTGGAAACACCATATATTTT.

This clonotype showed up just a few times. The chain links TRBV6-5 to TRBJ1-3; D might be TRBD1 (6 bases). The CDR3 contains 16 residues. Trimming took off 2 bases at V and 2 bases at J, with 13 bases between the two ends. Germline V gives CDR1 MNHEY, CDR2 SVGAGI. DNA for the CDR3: TGTGCCAGCAGTTACGGGGGGCCAGGGGCTGGAAACACCATATATTTT. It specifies CASSYGGPGAGNTIYF.

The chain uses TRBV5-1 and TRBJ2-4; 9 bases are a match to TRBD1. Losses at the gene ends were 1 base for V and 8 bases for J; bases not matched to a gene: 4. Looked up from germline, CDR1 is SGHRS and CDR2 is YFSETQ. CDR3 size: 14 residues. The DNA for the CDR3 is TGCGCCAGCAGCTTGCTGACAGGGGGAGACATTCAGTACTTC. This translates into CASSLLTGGDIQYF.

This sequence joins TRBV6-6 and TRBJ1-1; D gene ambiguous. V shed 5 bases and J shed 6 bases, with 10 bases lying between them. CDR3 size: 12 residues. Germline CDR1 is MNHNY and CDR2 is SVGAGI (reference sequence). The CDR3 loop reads CASSLTRAEAFF. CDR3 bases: TGTGCCAGCAGTCTGACACGGGCTGAAGCTTTCTTT.

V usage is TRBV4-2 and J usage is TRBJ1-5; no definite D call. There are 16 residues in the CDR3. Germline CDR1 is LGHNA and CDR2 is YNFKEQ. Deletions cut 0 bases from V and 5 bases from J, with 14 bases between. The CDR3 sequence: CASSQEVGGLYQPQHF. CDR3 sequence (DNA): TGTGCCAGCAGCCAAGAGGTGGGAGGTTTGTATCAGCCCCAGCATTTT.